This is a list of T cell receptor beta chains from one sample in a study of blood T cell repertoires in COVID-19. Measured with immunoSEQ multiplex PCR; TCRdb has only the in-frame clones, and not every one. The sample has roughly 340,000 clones, about 93% seen once. Source material: peripheral blood. The source of these receptors is a young woman who had recovered from COVID-19. Both conserved end residues are part of each CDR3. A D gene is named only where the DNA matches it firmly. Clone size is not always given. Where it is, it says once, few, many or a class for expanded clones.

.	TRBV5-8	TRBJ2-2	.	TGTGCCAGCAAGAGGGGGAGCACCGGGGAGCTGTTTTTT	CASKRGSTGELFF
.	TRBV7-2	TRBJ1-5	TRBD1	TGTGCCAGCAGCTCCGGACAGGGGGCATATCAGCCCCAGCATTTT	CASSSGQGAYQPQHF
.	TRBV20-1	TRBJ2-3	TRBD2	TGCAGTGCGAGTACGGGACTAATCACAGATACGCAGTATTTT	CSASTGLITDTQYF
.	TRBV30	TRBJ2-5	.	TGTGCCTGGAGTGTATCGGGGGTTGACCAAGAGACCCAGTACTTC	CAWSVSGVDQETQYF
.	TRBV3-1/TRBV3-2	TRBJ1-2	.	TGTGCCAGCAGCCAAGACCTCAGGGGCAGAAACTATGGCTACACCTTC	CASSQDLRGRNYGYTF
.	TRBV7-2	TRBJ1-6	.	TGTGCCAGCAGCTTAGGCCTGCGCCCCAATTCACCCCTCCACTTT	CASSLGLRPNSPLHF
once	TRBV27	TRBJ2-5	.	TGTGCCAGCAGTTTCATGGGCGTGGAGACCCAGTACTTC	CASSFMGVETQYF
.	TRBV4-3	TRBJ1-1	.	TGCGCCAGCAGCCAACTCTGGCCACAGACTGAAGCTTTCTTT	CASSQLWPQTEAFF
.	TRBV7-8	TRBJ1-2	TRBD1	TGTGCCAGCAGCCATGGACAGGGGAGGCTCCATGGCTACACCTTC	CASSHGQGRLHGYTF
.	TRBV7-6	TRBJ1-1	TRBD1	TGTGCCAGCAGCTTAGGGGACAGCAAGTTATTTGAAGCTTTCTTT	CASSLGDSKLFEAFF
.	TRBV27	TRBJ1-2	.	TGTGCCAGCAGTTTAATGTTCCGGCAGGGGCAATTCTATGGCTACACCTTC	CASSLMFRQGQFYGYTF
.	TRBV15	TRBJ2-5	TRBD2	TGTGCCACCAGCAGTAGAGCGGGAGCGGGAGAGACCCAGTACTTC	CATSSRAGAGETQYF
once	TRBV30	TRBJ1-1	.	TGTGCCTGGAGTGTACGGGTAGGGGTGAACACTGAAGCTTTCTTT	CAWSVRVGVNTEAFF
.	TRBV27	TRBJ1-6	.	TGTGCCAGCAGTAGACTTACGGGTTCACCCCTCCACTTT	CASSRLTGSPLHF
.	TRBV18	TRBJ2-3	.	TGTGCCAGCTCACCCAGTGGCGATACGCAGTATTTT	CASSPSGDTQYF
few	TRBV4-3	TRBJ2-2	TRBD2	TGCGCCAGCAGCCAAGATTGGACGGGAGGGCCGGGGGAGCTGTTTTTT	CASSQDWTGGPGELFF
once	TRBV25-1	TRBJ2-5	.	TGTGCCAGCAGTGAAGGGGCCGAGACCCAGTACTTC	CASSEGAETQYF
.	TRBV5-1	TRBJ2-5	TRBD2	TGCGCCAGCTCCCTAAGCGGGAGAACAATAGAGACCCAGTACTTC	CASSLSGRTIETQYF
.	TRBV5-1	TRBJ1-6	TRBD1	TGCGCCAGCAGCCCGAATACCGGACAGGCTTCGAATTCACCCCTCCACTTT	CASSPNTGQASNSPLHF
.	TRBV28	TRBJ2-1	TRBD2	TGTGCCAGCAGTTTCTGGCTAGCGGGGACCAATGAGCAGTTCTTC	CASSFWLAGTNEQFF
.	TRBV5-1	TRBJ2-1	TRBD1	TGCGCCAGCATGACAGGGAAAATAGGCTCCTACAATGAGCAGTTCTTC	CASMTGKIGSYNEQFF
once	TRBV3-1/TRBV3-2	TRBJ2-4	.	TGTGCCAGCAGCCCAGACGTACTAGCCAAAAACATTCAGTACTTC	CASSPDVLAKNIQYF
.	TRBV7-2	TRBJ1-2	.	TGTGCCAGCAGCTACGACGGGACTAACTATGGCTACACCTTC	CASSYDGTNYGYTF
.	TRBV5-1	TRBJ2-1	TRBD2	TGCGCCAGCAGCTTGGGCCTAGCGGGAGGCTCCTACAATGAGCAGTTCTTC	CASSLGLAGGSYNEQFF
.	TRBV5-6	TRBJ1-4	TRBD1	TGTGCCAGCAGCACCCGCAGACAGGGTGGACTTAATGAAAAACTGTTTTTT	CASSTRRQGGLNEKLFF
.	TRBV11-2	TRBJ2-2	TRBD1	TGTGCCAGCAGAAGACAGGGCCTTTTCACCGGGGAGCTGTTTTTT	CASRRQGLFTGELFF
.	TRBV3-1/TRBV3-2	TRBJ2-1	TRBD1	TGTGCCAGCAGTCAACAGGGGTTAAGTTACAATGAGCAGTTCTTC	CASSQQGLSYNEQFF
.	TRBV5-1	TRBJ2-3	TRBD2	TGCGCCAGCAGCTTGGCCGGTAGCGGGAGTAGGGCAGATACGCAGTATTTT	CASSLAGSGSRADTQYF
.	TRBV5-1	TRBJ2-1	TRBD1	TGCGCCAGTACAGGGGGCGTCCACAATGAGCAGTTCTTC	CASTGGVHNEQFF
.	TRBV5-1	TRBJ1-2	.	TGCGCCAGCAGCTTGAGGCCACAGGGTACCTATGGCTACACCTTC	CASSLRPQGTYGYTF
.	TRBV11-2	TRBJ1-2	.	TGTGCCAGCAGCTTGGGCCGCCGGGGGAACTATGGCTACACCTTC	CASSLGRRGNYGYTF
once	TRBV18	TRBJ2-5	TRBD2	TGTGCCAGCTCTGCCCTAGCGGTCCAGACGAAGACCCAGTACTTC	CASSALAVQTKTQYF
.	TRBV6-5	TRBJ2-1	.	TGTGCCAGCAGACTTTCGGGGTCCTACAATGAGCAGTTCTTC	CASRLSGSYNEQFF